This T cell receptor (beta chain) was obtained from a study of sequential checkpoint blockade in melanoma. TCRdb's table, derived via immunoSEQ multiplex PCR, lists solely in-frame clones and lacks some. The sample carries about 17,000 clones, 65% to 75% recorded once. Treatment of the sample: randomized to nivolumab then ipilimumab (arm A) or the reverse (arm B). None of the patients previously received DNA-damaging chemotherapy. PBMC sorting kept live CD3+CD8+ cells without CD19 or CD56. CDR3 length: 16 amino acids. Germline CDR1 reads SGDLS; CDR2 reads YYNGEE. V lost 2 bases to trimming and J lost 3 bases, with 17 bases between them.

The starting material was CD8+ T cells sorted from blood (inferred from file names), obtained from a patient given nivolumab and ipilimumab in sequence. The V gene is TRBV9, the J gene TRBJ1-1, with D tentatively TRBD1 (5 bases). The sequence came from a human donor with melanoma. Here the CDR3 reads CASSVLPGIGDTEAFF. The CDR3 DNA reads TGTGCCAGCAGCGTTTTACCAGGGATTGGGGACACTGAAGCTTTCTTT.